The 17 T cell receptor beta chains below all came from one sample that was sequenced in a study of shared clonotypes between healthy human individuals. Repertoires were generated with immunoSEQ multiplex PCR, while TCRdb's copy carries only in-frame clones and drops some. The repertoire holds 600,000 to 700,000 clones, with around three quarters as singletons. Specimen: memory CD4+ T cells sorted from blood. Subset indicated: CD45RA-negative fraction. These receptors all stem from a woman in her 30s in good health.

The chain joins TRBV7-2 to TRBJ2-7; no clear D gene. Trimming pared 5 bases from V and 9 bases from J, leaving 14 bases between. CDR3 length equals 12 residues. Germline CDR1 is SGHTA and CDR2 is FQGNSA. The CDR3 DNA follows: TGTGCCAGCAGCAAGGACGGTACAAGGCAGTACTTC. It codes for CASSKDGTRQYF. Using reference TRBV7-2 and TRBJ2-7 for the parts outside the CDR3, the full variable domain is GAGVSQSPSNKVTEKGKDVELRCDPISGHTALYWYRQSLGQGLEFLIYFQGNSAPDKSGLPSDRFSAERTGGSVSTLTIQRTQQEDSAVYLCASSKDGTRQYFGPGTRLTVT.

The V gene is TRBV7-8, the J gene TRBJ2-4; 7 bases fit TRBD1. The V gene end was trimmed by 5 bases and the J gene end by 4 bases; junction bases not matched to a gene: 8. Germline values: CDR1 SGHVS, CDR2 FQNEAQ. CDR3 size: 15 residues. In nucleotides, the CDR3 is TGTGCCAGCAGCGCGCCCGGGACAGAGAAAAACATTCAGTACTTC. Amino acids: CASSAPGTEKNIQYF.

The genes are TRBV12-5 and TRBJ1-5; D might be TRBD1 (5 bases). This CDR3 has 15 amino acids. Germline values: CDR1 LGHNT, CDR2 FRNRAP. Between the trimmed V and J ends, which lost 2 bases and 0 bases, there was a span of 8 bases. CDR3 in amino acids: CASGLRGNSNQPQHF. The CDR3 DNA reads as TGTGCTAGTGGTTTGCGGGGGAATAGCAATCAGCCCCAGCATTTT.

The genes are TRBV29-1 and TRBJ2-5; perhaps TRBD1 as D (6 bases). The germline V gene encodes CDR1 SQVTM and CDR2 ANQGSEA. There are 12 residues in the CDR3. Trimming pared 7 bases from V and 6 bases from J, leaving 15 bases between. CDR3 DNA sequence: TGCAGCGCCGAACCAGGGGTTCAGACCCAGTACTTC. Its protein is CSAEPGVQTQYF.

The V gene is TRBV2, the J gene TRBJ2-5; 8 positions agree with TRBD2. This CDR3 spans 14 amino acids. V gave up 6 bases and J gave up 7 bases; unmatched junction bases: 10. Germline V gives CDR1 SNHLY, CDR2 FYNNEI. As DNA, the CDR3 is TGTGCCAGCAGAGACCAACTAGCGGTCGCGACCCAGTACTTC. It is translated as CASRDQLAVATQYF.

The rearrangement joins TRBV5-1 to TRBJ2-7, with 10 bases aligning to TRBD1. The CDR3 contains 15 residues. V trimming: 4 bases; J trimming: 7 bases; junction bases outside the gene matches: 11. The germline gives CDR1 SGHRS, CDR2 YFSETQ. The CDR3 is CASSPEGQGKREQYF. The CDR3 bases are TGCGCCAGCAGCCCGGAGGGACAGGGGAAAAGGGAGCAGTACTTC.

This clone was seen many times. Other DNA sequences in this sample translate to the same CDR3. This chain links TRBV27 with TRBJ2-5; 12 bases fit TRBD2. The length of the CDR3 is 17 residues. Germline-derived CDR1 and CDR2 are MNHEY and SMNVEV (reference sequence). V lost 3 bases to trimming and J lost 2 bases; unmatched junction nucleotides: 7. The CDR3 spells CASSLGLAGGGQETQYF. The CDR3 region has the DNA TGTGCCAGCAGTTTGGGTCTAGCGGGAGGGGGGCAAGAGACCCAGTACTTC.

V gene TRBV5-1 combines with J gene TRBJ2-6; perhaps D is TRBD1 or TRBD2 (6 bases each). The germline V gene has CDR1 SGHRS and CDR2 YFSETQ. The CDR3 spans 16 residues. Trimming left V 3 bases short and J 4 bases short, with 14 bases between. The CDR3 here is CASSSGGWRGANVLTF. In DNA, the CDR3 is TGCGCCAGCAGCTCCGGGGGCTGGCGGGGGGCCAACGTCCTGACTTTC.

V usage is TRBV30 and J usage is TRBJ2-7; D is unclear. CDR1 is GTSNPN and CDR2 is SVGIG in the germline V gene (reference sequence). The CDR3 covers 13 residues. With 1 base removed from V and 4 bases from J, the gap between germline ends came to 11 bases. This CDR3 reads CAWSGPAPYEQYF. The CDR3, as DNA: TGTGCCTGGAGTGGACCAGCGCCGTACGAGCAGTACTTC.

This chain joins TRBV7-2 and TRBJ2-7, with 8 bases aligning to TRBD1. Per germline, CDR1 SGHTA and CDR2 FQGNSA. This CDR3 comprises 15 residues. After removal of 4 bases from V and 2 bases from J, the junction contained 7 bases not matched to a gene. The CDR3 coding sequence is TGTGCCAGCAGCTCCAAGACAGGGGTTACCTACGAGCAGTACTTC. Protein sequence: CASSSKTGVTYEQYF.

This clone has only a few counts. The chain joins TRBV27 to TRBJ2-3, with 7 bases identical to TRBD2. The junction had 8 bases not matched to a gene; V was cut back by 8 bases and J by 6 bases. The CDR3 runs to 13 residues. Germline V CDR1 and CDR2: MNHEY, SMNVEV (reference sequence). The CDR3, as DNA: TGTGCCAGCCGGGGCTGGGGGGGGGATACGCAGTATTTT. It yields the protein CASRGWGGDTQYF.

The gene calls are TRBV7-3 and TRBJ1-1; TRBD1 is a possible D gene (5 bases). Germline V gene lookup returns CDR1 SGHTA and CDR2 FQGTGA. The V gene lost 1 base and the J gene lost 4 bases, with 10 bases spanning the gap. This CDR3 has 14 amino acids. The CDR3 DNA reads TGTGCCAGCAGCTTAAGCAGGGCCTCCACTGAAGCTTTCTTT. Its protein is CASSLSRASTEAFF.

This chain uses TRBV6-1 with TRBJ1-5; 7 bases line up with TRBD1. CDR3 length equals 15 residues. Germline V lookup: CDR1 MNHNS, CDR2 SASEGT. Losses at the gene ends were 9 bases for V and 2 bases for J; bases not matched to a gene: 10. For the CDR3, the DNA is TGTGCCAGTAGGGCGGGAGGGGGCCGCAATCAGCCCCAGCATTTT. Translated: CASRAGGGRNQPQHF.

This chain connects TRBV5-8 to TRBJ2-1; 8 nucleotides agree with TRBD2. Trimming took 4 bases from V and 7 from J; bases not matched to a gene: 13. The CDR3 is made up of 16 amino acids. Germline V gives CDR1 SGHTS, CDR2 YDEGEE. CDR3 DNA: TGTGCCAGCAGCCGCAGTATAGCGGGACTTCGAAATGAGCAGTTCTTC. It codes for CASSRSIAGLRNEQFF.

This clone was counted many times. The CDR3 coding sequence is TGTGCCAGTAGCCGAACAGCCACAGATACGCAGTATTTT. Translating it yields CASSRTATDTQYF. V and J are TRBV19 and TRBJ2-3, with D unclear. V was trimmed by 6 bases and J by 2 bases, leaving 9 bases between them. CDR3 length equals 13 residues. Germline V CDR1 and CDR2: LNHDA, SQIVND (reference sequence).

The chain is built from TRBV5-4 and TRBJ1-3, with 7 bases matching TRBD1. Germline V CDR1 and CDR2: SGHNT, YYREEE (reference sequence). The CDR3 length is 16 residues. V dropped 4 bases and J dropped 4; count of bases not matched to a gene: 11. CDR3 protein: CASSRTTGSPGNTIYF. DNA for the CDR3: TGTGCCAGCAGCCGGACGACAGGGTCTCCCGGAAACACCATATATTTT. Supplemented by reference TRBV5-4 and TRBJ1-3, the full variable domain reads ETGVTQSPTHLIKTRGQQVTLRCSSQSGHNTVSWYQQALGQGPQFIFQYYREEENGRGNFPPRFSGLQFPNYSSELNVNALELDDSALYLCASSRTTGSPGNTIYFGEGSWLTVV.

The chain joins TRBV19 to TRBJ1-5, with 7 bases lining up with TRBD1. V shed 6 bases and J 4 bases; nucleotides not matched to a gene: 6. The CDR3 has 14 residues. CDR1 is LNHDA, CDR2 SQIVND, per germline (reference sequence). CDR3 nucleotides: TGTGCCAGTAGAGTAGCAGGGGGAAATCAGCCCCAGCATTTT. As protein: CASRVAGGNQPQHF.